This T cell receptor beta chain was documented in a study of T-cell reconstitution after alpha-beta-depleted transplantation in children. The CDR3 extends over 16 amino acids. CDR1 is KGHSH, CDR2 LQKENI, per germline. Trimming removed 0 bases at V and 3 bases at J, with 12 bases between. As it was prepared, the TCRbeta library received unique molecular identifiers. TCRdb called the PCR reads again in MiXCR, with one record for every CDR3 protein. Among 200,000 to 250,000 distinct CDR3 sequences listed, approximately 12% were seen once. The material was PBMCs from the stem cell graft donor, obtained from the stem cell graft. The chain employs TRBV18 and TRBJ1-5; D not certain. The clonotype originates from a human donor who donated a stem cell graft to a child with acute lymphoblastic leukemia. CDR3 loop: CASSPPNGLINQPQHF. Written as DNA, the CDR3 is TGTGCCAGCTCACCACCGAATGGTCTGATCAATCAGCCCCAGCATTTT.